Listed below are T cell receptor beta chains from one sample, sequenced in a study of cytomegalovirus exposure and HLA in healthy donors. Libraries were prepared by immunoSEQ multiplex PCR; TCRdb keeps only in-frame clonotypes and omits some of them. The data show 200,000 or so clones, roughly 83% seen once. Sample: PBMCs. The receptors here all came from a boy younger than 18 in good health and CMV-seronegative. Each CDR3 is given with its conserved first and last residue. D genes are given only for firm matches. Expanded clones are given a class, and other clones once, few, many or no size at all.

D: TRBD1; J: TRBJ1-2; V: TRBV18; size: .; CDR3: CASSPEGQGLGGYTF; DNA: TGTGCCAGCTCACCGGAAGGACAGGGATTAGGTGGCTACACCTTC
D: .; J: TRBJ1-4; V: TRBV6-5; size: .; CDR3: CASRPSGRGEKLFF; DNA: TGTGCCAGCAGGCCTTCAGGGAGGGGTGAAAAACTGTTTTTT
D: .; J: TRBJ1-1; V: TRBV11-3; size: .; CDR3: CASSSVANTEAFF; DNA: TGTGCCAGCAGCTCTGTGGCTAACACTGAAGCTTTCTTT
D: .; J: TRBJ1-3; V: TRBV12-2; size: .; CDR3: CASRLELRGTGNTIYF; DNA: TGTGCAAGTCGCTTAGAACTTCGGGGAACTGGAAACACCATATATTTT
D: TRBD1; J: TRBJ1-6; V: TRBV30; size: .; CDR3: CAWSWTGARSYNSPLHF; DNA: TGTGCCTGGAGTTGGACAGGGGCGAGGTCCTATAATTCACCCCTCCACTTT
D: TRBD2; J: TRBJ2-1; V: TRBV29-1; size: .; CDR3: CSVVGLAGESSYNEQFF; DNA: TGCAGCGTTGTGGGACTAGCGGGGGAGAGCTCCTACAATGAGCAGTTCTTC
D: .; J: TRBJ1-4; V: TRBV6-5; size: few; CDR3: CASRGQPTNEKLFF; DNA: TGTGCCAGCAGGGGACAACCAACTAATGAAAAACTGTTTTTT
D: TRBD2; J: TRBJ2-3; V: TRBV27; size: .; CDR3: CASSLFAGGADTQYF; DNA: TGTGCCAGCAGTTTATTCGCGGGAGGGGCAGATACGCAGTATTTT
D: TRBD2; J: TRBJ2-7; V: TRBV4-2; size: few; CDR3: CASSQDPVSGRLEQYF; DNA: TGTGCCAGCAGCCAAGATCCGGTTAGCGGGAGACTCGAGCAGTACTTC
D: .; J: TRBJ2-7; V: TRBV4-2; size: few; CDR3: CASSPSGTYEQYF; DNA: TGTGCCAGCAGCCCCAGCGGAACCTACGAGCAGTACTTC
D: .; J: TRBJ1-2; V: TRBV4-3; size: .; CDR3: CASSQDWQGNYGYTF; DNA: TGCGCCAGCAGCCAAGATTGGCAGGGAAACTATGGCTACACCTTC
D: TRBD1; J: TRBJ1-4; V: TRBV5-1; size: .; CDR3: CASSSGGNGEKLFF; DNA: TGCGCCAGCAGCTCAGGGGGGAACGGTGAAAAACTGTTTTTT
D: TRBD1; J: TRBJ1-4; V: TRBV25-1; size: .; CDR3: CASTGAGTGGRLFF; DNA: TGTGCCAGCACTGGTGCCGGGACAGGGGGTAGGCTGTTTTTT
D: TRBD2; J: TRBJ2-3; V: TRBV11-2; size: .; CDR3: CASSLRRGGTDTQYF; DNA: TGTGCCAGCAGCTTACGGCGGGGGGGCACAGATACGCAGTATTTT
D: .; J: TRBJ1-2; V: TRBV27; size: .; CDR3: CASRVRYGYGYTF; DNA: TGTGCCAGCAGGGTCCGATACGGGTATGGCTACACCTTC
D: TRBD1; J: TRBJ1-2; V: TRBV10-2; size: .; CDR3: CASSDGQVYGYTF; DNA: TGCGCCAGCAGTGACGGACAGGTCTATGGCTACACCTTC
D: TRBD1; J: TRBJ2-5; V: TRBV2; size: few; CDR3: CASSGPGQGQETQYF; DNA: TGTGCCAGCAGTGGCCCGGGACAGGGCCAAGAGACCCAGTACTTC
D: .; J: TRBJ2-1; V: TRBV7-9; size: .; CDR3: CASSWGSHNEQFF; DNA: TGTGCCAGCAGCTGGGGCTCTCACAATGAGCAGTTCTTC
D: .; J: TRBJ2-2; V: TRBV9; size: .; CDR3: CASSGGHSANTGELFF; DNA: TGTGCCAGCAGCGGGGGACACAGCGCGAACACCGGGGAGCTGTTTTTT
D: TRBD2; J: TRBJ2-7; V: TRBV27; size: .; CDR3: CASSSFAASGGWAYEQYF; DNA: TGTGCCAGCAGCTCATTCGCGGCTAGCGGGGGGTGGGCCTACGAGCAGTACTTC
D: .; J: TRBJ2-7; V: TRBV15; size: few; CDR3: CATSVYTRTPDYEQYF; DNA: TGTGCCACCAGCGTCTACACAAGGACACCCGACTACGAGCAGTACTTC
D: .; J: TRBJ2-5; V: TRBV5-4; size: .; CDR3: CASSPPGETQYF; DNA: TGTGCCAGCAGCCCCCCAGGGGAGACCCAGTACTTC
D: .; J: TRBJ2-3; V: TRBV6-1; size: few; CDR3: CASSEIAGLTDTQYF; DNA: TGTGCCAGCAGTGAAATCGCGGGATTGACAGATACGCAGTATTTT
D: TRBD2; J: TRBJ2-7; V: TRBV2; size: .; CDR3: CASTPWGLAGSYEQYF; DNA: TGTGCCAGCACTCCTTGGGGACTAGCGGGGAGTTACGAGCAGTACTTC
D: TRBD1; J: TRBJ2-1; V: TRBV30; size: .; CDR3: CAWSIATGRSYNEQFF; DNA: TGTGCCTGGAGTATAGCGACAGGGCGCTCCTACAATGAGCAGTTCTTC
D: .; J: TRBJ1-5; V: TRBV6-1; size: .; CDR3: CASITKGGYFQPQHF; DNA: TGTGCCAGCATCACTAAGGGGGGGTACTTCCAGCCCCAGCATTTT
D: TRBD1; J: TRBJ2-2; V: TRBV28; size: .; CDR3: CASKGLDRGPGELFF; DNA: TGTGCCAGCAAAGGTTTGGACAGGGGGCCCGGGGAGCTGTTTTTT
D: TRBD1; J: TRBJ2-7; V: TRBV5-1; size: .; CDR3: CASSIGTAYEQYF; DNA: TGCGCCAGCAGCATCGGGACAGCCTACGAGCAGTACTTC
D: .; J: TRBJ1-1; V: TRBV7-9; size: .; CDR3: CASSAQGWGTEAFF; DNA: TGTGCCAGCAGCGCTCAGGGCTGGGGCACTGAAGCTTTCTTT
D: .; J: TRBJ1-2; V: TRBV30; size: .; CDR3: CAWSAGGNYGYTF; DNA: TGTGCCTGGAGTGCCGGCGGGAACTATGGCTACACCTTC
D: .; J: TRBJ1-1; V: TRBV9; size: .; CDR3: CASSVALGSGDTEAFF; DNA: TGTGCCAGCAGCGTAGCTTTAGGTTCGGGAGACACTGAAGCTTTCTTT
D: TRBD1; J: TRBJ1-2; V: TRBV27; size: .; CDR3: CASSLGTGYGYTF; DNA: TGTGCCAGCAGTTTAGGGACAGGGTACGGCTACACCTTC
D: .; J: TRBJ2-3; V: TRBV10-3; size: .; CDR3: CAITRTDTDTQYF; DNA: TGTGCCATCACTCGGACAGATACAGATACGCAGTATTTT
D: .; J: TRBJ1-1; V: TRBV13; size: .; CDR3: CASSLAAGGTEAFF; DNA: TGTGCCAGCAGCTTAGCCGCAGGTGGTACTGAAGCTTTCTTT
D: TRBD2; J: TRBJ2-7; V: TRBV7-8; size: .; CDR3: CASRNGGEGYEQYF; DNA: TGTGCCAGCAGGAACGGGGGGGAAGGGTACGAGCAGTACTTC
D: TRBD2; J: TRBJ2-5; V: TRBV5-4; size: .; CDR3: CASSFRLAGGQETQYF; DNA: TGTGCCAGCAGCTTTCGACTAGCGGGGGGGCAAGAGACCCAGTACTTC
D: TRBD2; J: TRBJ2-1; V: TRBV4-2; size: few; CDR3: CASSQSRGSGVYNEQFF; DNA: TGTGCCAGCAGCCAATCCCGCGGGAGCGGGGTTTACAATGAGCAGTTCTTC
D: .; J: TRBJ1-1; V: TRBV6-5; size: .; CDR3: CASSYSRFGNTEAFF; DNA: TGTGCCAGCAGTTACTCCCGGTTCGGGAACACTGAAGCTTTCTTT
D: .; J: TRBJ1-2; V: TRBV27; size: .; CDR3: CASTPAGRPYGYTF; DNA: TGTGCCAGCACCCCTGCGGGGAGGCCCTATGGCTACACCTTC
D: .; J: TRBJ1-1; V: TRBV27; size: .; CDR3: CASSLSSGSVGTEAFF; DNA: TGTGCCAGCAGTTTAAGTAGCGGTTCCGTGGGCACTGAAGCTTTCTTT
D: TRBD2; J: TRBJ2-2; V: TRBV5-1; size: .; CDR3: CASSPPSGRVGGELFF; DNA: TGCGCCAGCAGCCCTCCTAGCGGGAGGGTAGGCGGGGAGCTGTTTTTT
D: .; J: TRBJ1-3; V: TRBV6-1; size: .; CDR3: CASSERGGNTIYF; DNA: TGTGCCAGCAGTGAACGGGGGGGAAACACCATATATTTT
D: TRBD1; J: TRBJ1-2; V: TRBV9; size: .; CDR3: CASSEGQTNYGYTF; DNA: TGTGCCAGCAGCGAGGGACAGACTAACTATGGCTACACCTTC
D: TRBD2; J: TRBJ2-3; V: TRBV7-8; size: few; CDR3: CASSASSGARTDTQYF; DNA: TGTGCCAGCAGCGCCTCTAGCGGGGCTAGGACAGATACGCAGTATTTT
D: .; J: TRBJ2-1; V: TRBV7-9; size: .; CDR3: CASSSSGIKDEQFF; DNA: TGTGCCAGCAGCTCTTCCGGGATTAAAGATGAGCAGTTCTTC
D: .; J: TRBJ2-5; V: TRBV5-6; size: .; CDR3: CASSLPGYQETQYF; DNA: TGTGCCAGCAGCTTACCGGGATACCAAGAGACCCAGTACTTC
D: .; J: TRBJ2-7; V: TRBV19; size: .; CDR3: CASSDTSSYEQYF; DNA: TGTGCCAGCTCAGACACGAGCTCCTACGAGCAGTACTTC
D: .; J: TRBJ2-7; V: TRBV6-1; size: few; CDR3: CASSEQGTYEQYF; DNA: TGTGCCAGCAGTGAGCAGGGCACCTACGAGCAGTACTTC
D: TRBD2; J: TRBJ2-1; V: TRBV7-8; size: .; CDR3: CASSLPSPSGERGQFF; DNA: TGTGCCAGCAGCCTTCCTTCTCCTAGCGGCGAGAGAGGGCAGTTCTTC
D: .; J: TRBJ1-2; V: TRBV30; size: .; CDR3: CAWSPWGDYGYTF; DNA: TGTGCCTGGAGCCCATGGGGAGACTATGGCTACACCTTC
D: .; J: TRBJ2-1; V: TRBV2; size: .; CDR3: CASSAGAGNNEQFF; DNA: TGTGCCAGCAGTGCAGGAGCGGGCAACAATGAGCAGTTCTTC